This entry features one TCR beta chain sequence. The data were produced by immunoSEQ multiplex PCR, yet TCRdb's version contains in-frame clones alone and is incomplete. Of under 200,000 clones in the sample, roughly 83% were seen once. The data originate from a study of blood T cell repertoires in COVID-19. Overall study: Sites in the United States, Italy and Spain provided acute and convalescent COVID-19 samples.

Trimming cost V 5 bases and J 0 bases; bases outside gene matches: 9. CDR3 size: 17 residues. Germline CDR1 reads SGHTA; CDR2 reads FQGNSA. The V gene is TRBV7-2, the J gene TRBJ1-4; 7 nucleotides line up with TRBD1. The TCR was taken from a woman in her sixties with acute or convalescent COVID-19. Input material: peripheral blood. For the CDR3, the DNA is TGTGCCAGCAGCACTAGACAGGGTTTTGCAACTAATGAAAAACTGTTTTTT. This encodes CASSTRQGFATNEKLFF.